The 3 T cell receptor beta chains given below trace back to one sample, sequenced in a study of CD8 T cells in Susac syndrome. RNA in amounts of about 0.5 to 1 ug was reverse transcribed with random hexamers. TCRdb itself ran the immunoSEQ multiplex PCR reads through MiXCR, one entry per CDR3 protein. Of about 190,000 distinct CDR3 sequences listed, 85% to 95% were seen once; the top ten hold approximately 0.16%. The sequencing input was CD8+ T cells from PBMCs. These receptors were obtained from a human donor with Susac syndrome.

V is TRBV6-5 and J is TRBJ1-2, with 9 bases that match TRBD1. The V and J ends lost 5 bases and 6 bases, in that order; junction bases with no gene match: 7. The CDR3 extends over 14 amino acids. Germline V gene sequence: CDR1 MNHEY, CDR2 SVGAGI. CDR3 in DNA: TGTGCCAGCAGTGGCCCCGGGACAGGGAATGGCTACACCTTC. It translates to CASSGPGTGNGYTF.

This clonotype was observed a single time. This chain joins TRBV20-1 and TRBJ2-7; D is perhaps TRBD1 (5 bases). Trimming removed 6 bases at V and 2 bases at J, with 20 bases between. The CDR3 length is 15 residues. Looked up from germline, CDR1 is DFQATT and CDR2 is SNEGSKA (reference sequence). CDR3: CSAQKSTQDTYEQYF. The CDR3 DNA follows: TGCAGTGCCCAGAAAAGTACACAGGATACCTACGAGCAGTACTTC.

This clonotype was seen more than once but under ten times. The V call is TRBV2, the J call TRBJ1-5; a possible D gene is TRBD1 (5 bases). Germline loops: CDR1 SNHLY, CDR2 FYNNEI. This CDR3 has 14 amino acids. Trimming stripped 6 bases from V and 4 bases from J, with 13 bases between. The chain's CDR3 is CASSPGTVNQPQHF. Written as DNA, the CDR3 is TGTGCCAGCAGCCCAGGGACGGTGAATCAGCCCCAGCATTTT.